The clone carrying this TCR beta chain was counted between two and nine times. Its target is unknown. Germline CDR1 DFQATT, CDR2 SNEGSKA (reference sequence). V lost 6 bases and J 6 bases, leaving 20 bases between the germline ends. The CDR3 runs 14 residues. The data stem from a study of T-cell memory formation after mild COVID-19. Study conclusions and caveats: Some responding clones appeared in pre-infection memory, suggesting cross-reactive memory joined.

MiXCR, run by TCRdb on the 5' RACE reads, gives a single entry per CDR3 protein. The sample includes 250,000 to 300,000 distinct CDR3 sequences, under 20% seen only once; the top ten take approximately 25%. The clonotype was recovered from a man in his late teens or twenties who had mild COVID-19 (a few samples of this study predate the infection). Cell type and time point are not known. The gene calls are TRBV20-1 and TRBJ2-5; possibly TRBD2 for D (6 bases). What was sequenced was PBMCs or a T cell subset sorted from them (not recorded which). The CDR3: CSARLVNDLKTQYF. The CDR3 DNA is TGCAGTGCAAGACTAGTGAATGATCTTAAGACCCAGTACTTC.